A selection of T cell receptor beta chains follows, all from one sample in a study of blood T cell repertoires in COVID-19. Here immunoSEQ multiplex PCR was the method, and the copy in TCRdb shows in-frame clones only, minus some. The sample contains about 190,000 clones, around 86% of which appear only once. Specimen: peripheral blood. The receptors originated from a man aged 35 to 55 with acute or convalescent COVID-19. CDR3s include the opening cysteine and the closing phenylalanine or tryptophan. A D gene is named only where the DNA matches it firmly. Some rows mark clone size as missing; the rest say once, few, many or name a class of expanded clone.

clone_size: .
d_call: TRBD1
j_call: TRBJ1-3
v_call: TRBV9
cdr3_aa: CASSRWGDRGPHSGNTIYF
cdr3_nt: TGTGCCAGCAGCCGGTGGGGGGACAGGGGGCCTCACTCTGGAAACACCATATATTTT

clone_size: .
d_call: TRBD1
j_call: TRBJ1-4
v_call: TRBV6-5
cdr3_aa: CASRQTGNEKLFF
cdr3_nt: TGTGCCAGCAGACAGACAGGGAACGAAAAACTGTTTTTT

clone_size: .
d_call: .
j_call: TRBJ2-1
v_call: TRBV27
cdr3_aa: CASSNIRVHNEQFF
cdr3_nt: TGTGCCAGCAGTAATATTCGGGTCCACAATGAGCAGTTCTTC

clone_size: .
d_call: TRBD1
j_call: TRBJ1-4
v_call: TRBV7-9
cdr3_aa: CASSLALRGQYEKLFF
cdr3_nt: TGTGCCAGCAGCTTAGCGCTAAGGGGGCAATATGAAAAACTGTTTTTT

clone_size: few
d_call: .
j_call: TRBJ1-6
v_call: TRBV9
cdr3_aa: CASSEDQGGRSPLHF
cdr3_nt: TGTGCCAGCAGCGAAGACCAGGGCGGTAGGTCACCCCTCCACTTT

clone_size: .
d_call: TRBD1
j_call: TRBJ1-5
v_call: TRBV7-9
cdr3_aa: CASSLATGVNQPQHF
cdr3_nt: TGTGCCAGCAGCTTAGCTACAGGGGTGAATCAGCCCCAGCATTTT

clone_size: .
d_call: .
j_call: TRBJ2-3
v_call: TRBV5-4
cdr3_aa: CASSTARSGRDTQYF
cdr3_nt: TGTGCCAGCAGCACGGCCAGGTCCGGTAGAGATACGCAGTATTTT

clone_size: .
d_call: TRBD2
j_call: TRBJ2-5
v_call: TRBV20-1
cdr3_aa: CSASWSGGRQETQYF
cdr3_nt: TGCAGTGCTAGTTGGAGCGGGGGGAGACAAGAGACCCAGTACTTC

clone_size: .
d_call: TRBD1
j_call: TRBJ2-2
v_call: TRBV9
cdr3_aa: CASSARQGARTGELFF
cdr3_nt: TGTGCCAGCAGCGCCAGACAGGGGGCGCGCACCGGGGAGCTGTTTTTT

clone_size: .
d_call: TRBD1
j_call: TRBJ1-1
v_call: TRBV19
cdr3_aa: CASSLDRGTEAFF
cdr3_nt: TGTGCCAGTAGTCTGGACAGGGGGACTGAAGCTTTCTTT

clone_size: .
d_call: .
j_call: TRBJ1-2
v_call: TRBV7-8
cdr3_aa: CASSLGGVEGYTF
cdr3_nt: TGTGCCAGCAGCTTAGGCGGGGTAGAGGGCTACACCTTC

clone_size: .
d_call: .
j_call: TRBJ1-2
v_call: TRBV10-3
cdr3_aa: CATETAPSNYGYTF
cdr3_nt: TGTGCCACCGAGACAGCCCCTTCTAACTATGGCTACACCTTC

clone_size: .
d_call: .
j_call: TRBJ1-5
v_call: TRBV7-2
cdr3_aa: CASSPEQGSASQHF
cdr3_nt: TGTGCCAGCAGCCCTGAGCAGGGGTCCGCGTCCCAGCATTTT

clone_size: .
d_call: .
j_call: TRBJ2-2
v_call: TRBV11-1
cdr3_aa: CASSVRGANTGELFF
cdr3_nt: TGTGCCAGCAGCGTCAGGGGTGCGAACACCGGGGAGCTGTTTTTT

clone_size: few
d_call: TRBD1
j_call: TRBJ1-6
v_call: TRBV5-8
cdr3_aa: CASSLGGTGGNVYSPLHF
cdr3_nt: TGTGCCAGCAGCTTGGGGGGGACAGGGGGGAATGTTTATTCACCCCTCCACTTT

clone_size: once
d_call: TRBD2
j_call: TRBJ2-1
v_call: TRBV28
cdr3_aa: CASSPTSGSSYNEQFF
cdr3_nt: TGTGCCAGCAGCCCAACTAGCGGCAGCTCCTACAATGAGCAGTTCTTC

clone_size: .
d_call: .
j_call: TRBJ1-1
v_call: TRBV5-4
cdr3_aa: CASTIPGLGNTEAFF
cdr3_nt: TGTGCCAGCACCATCCCAGGGTTGGGGAACACTGAAGCTTTCTTT

clone_size: .
d_call: .
j_call: TRBJ2-3
v_call: TRBV11-1
cdr3_aa: CASSAGGHEFTDTQYF
cdr3_nt: TGTGCCAGCAGCGCTGGGGGACATGAATTCACAGATACGCAGTATTTT

clone_size: .
d_call: .
j_call: TRBJ1-2
v_call: TRBV7-9
cdr3_aa: CASSSLPVGYGYTF
cdr3_nt: TGTGCCAGCAGCTCACTCCCCGTCGGGTATGGCTACACCTTC

clone_size: .
d_call: TRBD1
j_call: TRBJ2-7
v_call: TRBV3-1/TRBV3-2
cdr3_aa: CASSQEDRGKHF
cdr3_nt: TGTGCCAGCAGCCAAGAGGACAGGGGGAAACACTTC

clone_size: .
d_call: TRBD2
j_call: TRBJ2-3
v_call: TRBV4-3
cdr3_aa: CASSQDFASGGRTDTQYF
cdr3_nt: TGCGCCAGCAGCCAAGATTTCGCTAGCGGGGGGCGCACAGATACGCAGTATTTT

clone_size: .
d_call: .
j_call: TRBJ2-1
v_call: TRBV7-2
cdr3_aa: CASSSPGESEQFF
cdr3_nt: TGTGCCAGCAGCTCGCCGGGGGAGAGTGAGCAGTTCTTC

clone_size: .
d_call: .
j_call: TRBJ1-4
v_call: TRBV9
cdr3_aa: CASSSGVGGEKLFF
cdr3_nt: TGTGCCAGCAGCTCGGGGGTAGGCGGCGAAAAACTGTTTTTT

clone_size: .
d_call: TRBD1
j_call: TRBJ1-2
v_call: TRBV7-9
cdr3_aa: CASSSSTRGRKDGYTF
cdr3_nt: TGTGCCAGCAGCTCTAGCACCAGGGGGCGTAAGGATGGCTACACCTTC

clone_size: .
d_call: .
j_call: TRBJ1-6
v_call: TRBV13
cdr3_aa: CASSEGGGRNSPLHF
cdr3_nt: TGTGCCAGCAGCGAAGGGGGGGGGCGAAATTCACCCCTCCACTTT

clone_size: .
d_call: .
j_call: TRBJ1-5
v_call: TRBV7-3
cdr3_aa: CASSPHRDGHQPQHF
cdr3_nt: TGTGCCAGCAGCCCCCACAGGGATGGGCATCAGCCCCAGCATTTT

clone_size: .
d_call: TRBD1
j_call: TRBJ2-4
v_call: TRBV18
cdr3_aa: CASSPVRAGGGAKNIQYF
cdr3_nt: TGTGCCAGCTCACCGGTTCGGGCAGGGGGCGGAGCCAAAAACATTCAGTACTTC

clone_size: .
d_call: TRBD1
j_call: TRBJ2-7
v_call: TRBV19
cdr3_aa: CASSTLGTGGEQYF
cdr3_nt: TGTGCCAGTAGTACTCTCGGGACAGGGGGCGAGCAGTACTTC

clone_size: .
d_call: .
j_call: TRBJ1-1
v_call: TRBV4-1
cdr3_aa: CASSQAAGFGAFF
cdr3_nt: TGCGCCAGCAGCCAAGCCGCAGGATTCGGAGCTTTCTTT

clone_size: .
d_call: TRBD2
j_call: TRBJ2-1
v_call: TRBV5-1
cdr3_aa: CASKVTSGGAHEQFF
cdr3_nt: TGCGCCAGCAAAGTCACTAGCGGGGGGGCCCATGAGCAGTTCTTC

clone_size: .
d_call: .
j_call: TRBJ1-1
v_call: TRBV30
cdr3_aa: CAWIRQQAFF
cdr3_nt: TGTGCCTGGATAAGACAGCAAGCTTTCTTT

clone_size: .
d_call: TRBD1
j_call: TRBJ2-3
v_call: TRBV30
cdr3_aa: CAWSDRPGQGITDTQYF
cdr3_nt: TGTGCCTGGAGCGATAGGCCGGGACAGGGCATTACAGATACGCAGTATTTT

clone_size: .
d_call: .
j_call: TRBJ2-3
v_call: TRBV11-3
cdr3_aa: CASSLGQGTDTQYF
cdr3_nt: TGTGCCAGCAGCTTAGGTCAGGGGACAGATACGCAGTATTTT

clone_size: .
d_call: TRBD2
j_call: TRBJ2-1
v_call: TRBV9
cdr3_aa: CASSPNPGLAPNEQFF
cdr3_nt: TGTGCCAGCAGCCCAAATCCGGGACTAGCCCCCAATGAGCAGTTCTTC

clone_size: .
d_call: TRBD2
j_call: TRBJ2-7
v_call: TRBV10-2
cdr3_aa: CASSRPLRGGSYEQYF
cdr3_nt: TGCGCCAGCAGTAGACCTCTGCGGGGGGGCTCCTACGAGCAGTACTTC

clone_size: .
d_call: .
j_call: TRBJ2-2
v_call: TRBV27
cdr3_aa: CASSLRGTDTGELFF
cdr3_nt: TGTGCCAGCAGTTTACGGGGGACGGACACCGGGGAGCTGTTTTTT

clone_size: .
d_call: .
j_call: TRBJ2-3
v_call: TRBV29-1
cdr3_aa: CSVKSGNTQYF
cdr3_nt: TGCAGCGTAAAAAGCGGTAATACGCAGTATTTT

clone_size: .
d_call: TRBD2
j_call: TRBJ2-5
v_call: TRBV7-8
cdr3_aa: CASSLTSGDLETQYF
cdr3_nt: TGTGCCAGCAGCTTGACTAGCGGGGATCTTGAGACCCAGTACTTC

clone_size: .
d_call: .
j_call: TRBJ1-6
v_call: TRBV30
cdr3_aa: CAWSVSRLALNSPLHF
cdr3_nt: TGTGCCTGGAGTGTAAGTCGGTTGGCACTAAATTCACCCCTCCACTTT

clone_size: .
d_call: .
j_call: TRBJ2-4
v_call: TRBV29-1
cdr3_aa: CSVETNYGNIQYF
cdr3_nt: TGCAGCGTTGAGACAAATTACGGAAACATTCAGTACTTC

clone_size: .
d_call: .
j_call: TRBJ2-1
v_call: TRBV10-1
cdr3_aa: CASSDPSWVGEQFF
cdr3_nt: TGCGCCAGCAGTGACCCTAGTTGGGTAGGTGAGCAGTTCTTC

clone_size: once
d_call: TRBD2
j_call: TRBJ2-3
v_call: TRBV10-2
cdr3_aa: CASSGGADDTQYF
cdr3_nt: TGCGCCAGCAGCGGGGGGGCCGACGATACGCAGTATTTT

clone_size: .
d_call: TRBD2
j_call: TRBJ2-7
v_call: TRBV5-1
cdr3_aa: CASTPRGSPSGQRSSYEQYF
cdr3_nt: TGCGCCAGCACCCCTAGAGGCTCGCCTAGCGGGCAAAGGAGCTCCTACGAGCAGTACTTC

clone_size: .
d_call: .
j_call: TRBJ2-2
v_call: TRBV2
cdr3_aa: CASSLTSSYTGELFF
cdr3_nt: TGTGCCAGCAGTCTTACGAGTTCCTACACCGGGGAGCTGTTTTTT

clone_size: .
d_call: TRBD1
j_call: TRBJ2-6
v_call: TRBV18
cdr3_aa: CASSPIRDRGSSGANVLTF
cdr3_nt: TGTGCCAGCTCACCGATCCGGGACAGGGGATCCTCTGGGGCCAACGTCCTGACTTTC

clone_size: .
d_call: TRBD1
j_call: TRBJ1-2
v_call: TRBV5-1
cdr3_aa: CASSLGQGRYGYTF
cdr3_nt: TGCGCCAGCAGCTTGGGACAGGGGCGGTATGGCTACACCTTC

clone_size: .
d_call: TRBD2
j_call: TRBJ2-4
v_call: TRBV2
cdr3_aa: CASSKPGLAGNTKNIQYF
cdr3_nt: TGTGCCAGCAGTAAACCGGGACTAGCGGGGAACACCAAAAACATTCAGTACTTC

clone_size: .
d_call: TRBD2
j_call: TRBJ2-1
v_call: TRBV7-2
cdr3_aa: CASSLTSGLAGENEQFF
cdr3_nt: TGTGCCAGCAGCTTAACGTCGGGACTAGCGGGCGAGAATGAGCAGTTCTTC

clone_size: .
d_call: .
j_call: TRBJ2-7
v_call: TRBV25-1
cdr3_aa: CASGAGVVYEQYF
cdr3_nt: TGTGCCAGTGGAGCAGGGGTGGTCTACGAGCAGTACTTC

clone_size: once
d_call: .
j_call: TRBJ2-2
v_call: TRBV12-3/TRBV12-4
cdr3_aa: CATRRDTGELFF
cdr3_nt: TGTGCCACCCGACGGGACACCGGGGAGCTGTTTTTT

clone_size: few
d_call: .
j_call: TRBJ2-2
v_call: TRBV5-4
cdr3_aa: CASSKPGQNTGELFF
cdr3_nt: TGTGCCAGCAGCAAACCGGGACAGAACACCGGGGAGCTGTTTTTT

clone_size: .
d_call: .
j_call: TRBJ1-4
v_call: TRBV3-1/TRBV3-2
cdr3_aa: CASSQGGQANEKLFF
cdr3_nt: TGTGCCAGCAGCCAGGGGGGTCAAGCTAATGAAAAACTGTTTTTT

clone_size: .
d_call: TRBD2
j_call: TRBJ2-3
v_call: TRBV7-9
cdr3_aa: CASSLSSATSRSTDTQYF
cdr3_nt: TGTGCCAGCAGCTTAAGCAGCGCGACTAGCAGAAGCACAGATACGCAGTATTTT

clone_size: .
d_call: .
j_call: TRBJ2-1
v_call: TRBV27
cdr3_aa: CASSGGSEQFF
cdr3_nt: TGTGCCAGCAGCGGGGGTAGCGAGCAGTTCTTC